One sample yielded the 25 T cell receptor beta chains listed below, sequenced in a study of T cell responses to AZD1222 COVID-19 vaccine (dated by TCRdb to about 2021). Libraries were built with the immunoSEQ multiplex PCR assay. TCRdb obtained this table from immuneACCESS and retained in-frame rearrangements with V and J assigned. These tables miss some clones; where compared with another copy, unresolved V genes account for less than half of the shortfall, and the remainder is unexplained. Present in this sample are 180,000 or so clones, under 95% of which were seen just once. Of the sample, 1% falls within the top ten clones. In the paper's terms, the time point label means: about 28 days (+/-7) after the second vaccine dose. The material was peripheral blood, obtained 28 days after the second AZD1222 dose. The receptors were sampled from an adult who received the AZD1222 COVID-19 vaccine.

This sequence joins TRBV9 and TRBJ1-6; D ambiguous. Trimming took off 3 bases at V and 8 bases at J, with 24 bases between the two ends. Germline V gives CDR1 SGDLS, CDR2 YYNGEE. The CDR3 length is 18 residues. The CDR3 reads CASSGRPTREWADSPLHF. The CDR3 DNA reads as TGTGCCAGCAGCGGCCGACCGACGAGGGAATGGGCGGATTCACCCCTCCACTTT.

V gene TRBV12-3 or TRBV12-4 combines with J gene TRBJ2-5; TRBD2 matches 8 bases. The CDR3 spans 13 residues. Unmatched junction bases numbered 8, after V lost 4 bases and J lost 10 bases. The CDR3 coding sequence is TGTGCCAGCAGTTCCGGGGGGGCCGCTGTCCAGTACTTC. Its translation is CASSSGGAAVQYF.

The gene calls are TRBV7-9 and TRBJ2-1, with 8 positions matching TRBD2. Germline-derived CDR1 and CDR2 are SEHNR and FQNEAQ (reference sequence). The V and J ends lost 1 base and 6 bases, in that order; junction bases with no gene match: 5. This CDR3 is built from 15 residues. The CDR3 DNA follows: TGTGCCAGCAGCTTAGTCGCGGGGGGTGTCAATGAGCAGTTCTTC. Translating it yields CASSLVAGGVNEQFF.

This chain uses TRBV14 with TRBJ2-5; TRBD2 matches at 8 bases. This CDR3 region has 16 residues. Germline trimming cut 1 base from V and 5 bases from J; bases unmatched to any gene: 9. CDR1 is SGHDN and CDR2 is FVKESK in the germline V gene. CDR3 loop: CASSQVTGLASETQYF. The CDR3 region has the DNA TGTGCCAGCAGCCAAGTCACTGGACTAGCCAGCGAGACCCAGTACTTC.

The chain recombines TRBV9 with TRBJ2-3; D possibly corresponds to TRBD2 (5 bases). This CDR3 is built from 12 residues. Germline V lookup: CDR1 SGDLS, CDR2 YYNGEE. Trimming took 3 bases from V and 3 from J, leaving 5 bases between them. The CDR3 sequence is CASSGLTDTQYF. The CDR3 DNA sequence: TGTGCCAGCAGCGGACTAACAGATACGCAGTATTTT.

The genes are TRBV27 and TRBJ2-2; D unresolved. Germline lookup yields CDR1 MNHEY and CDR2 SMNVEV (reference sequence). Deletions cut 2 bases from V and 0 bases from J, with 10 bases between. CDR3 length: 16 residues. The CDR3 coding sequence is TGTGCCAGCAGTTTAGTAGGGAACACGAACACCGGGGAGCTGTTTTTT. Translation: CASSLVGNTNTGELFF.

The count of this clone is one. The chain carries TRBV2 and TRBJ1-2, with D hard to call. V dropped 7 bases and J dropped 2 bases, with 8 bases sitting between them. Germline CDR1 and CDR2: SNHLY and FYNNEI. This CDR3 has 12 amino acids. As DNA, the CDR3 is TGTGCCAGCATGGCGGTCAACTATGGCTACACCTTC. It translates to CASMAVNYGYTF.

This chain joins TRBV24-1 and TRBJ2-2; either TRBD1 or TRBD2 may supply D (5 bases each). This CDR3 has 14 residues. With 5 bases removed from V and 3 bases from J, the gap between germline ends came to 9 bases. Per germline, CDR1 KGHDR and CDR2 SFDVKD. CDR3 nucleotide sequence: TGTGCCACCAGTGCAGGGAGTTACACCGGGGAGCTGTTTTTT. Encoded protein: CATSAGSYTGELFF.

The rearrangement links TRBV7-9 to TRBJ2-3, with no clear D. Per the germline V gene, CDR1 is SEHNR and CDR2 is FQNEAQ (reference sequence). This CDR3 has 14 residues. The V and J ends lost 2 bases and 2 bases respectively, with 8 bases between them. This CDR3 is CASSLFSATDTQYF. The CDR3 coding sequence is TGTGCCAGCAGCTTATTCTCCGCCACAGATACGCAGTATTTT.

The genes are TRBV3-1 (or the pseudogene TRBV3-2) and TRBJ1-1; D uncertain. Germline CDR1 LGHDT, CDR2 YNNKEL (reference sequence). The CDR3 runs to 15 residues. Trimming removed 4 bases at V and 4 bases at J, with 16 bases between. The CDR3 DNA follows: TGTGCCAGCAGCCTTCCCCTACGGGGTGGCACTGAAGCTTTCTTT. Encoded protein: CASSLPLRGGTEAFF.

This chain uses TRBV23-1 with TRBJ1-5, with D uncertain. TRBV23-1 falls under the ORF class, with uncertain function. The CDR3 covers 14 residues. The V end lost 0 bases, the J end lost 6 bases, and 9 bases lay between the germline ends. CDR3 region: CASSQSRGCQPQHF. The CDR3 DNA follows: TGCGCCAGCAGTCAATCTCGGGGTTGTCAGCCCCAGCATTTT.

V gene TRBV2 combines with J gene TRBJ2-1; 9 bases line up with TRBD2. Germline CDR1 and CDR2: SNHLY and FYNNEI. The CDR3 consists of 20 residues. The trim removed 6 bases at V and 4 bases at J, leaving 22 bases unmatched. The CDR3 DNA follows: TGTGCCAGCAGCCTAGAGCGGGGGGCAGAGCGGGCTAGCCTTTACAATGAGCAGTTCTTC. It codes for CASSLERGAERASLYNEQFF.

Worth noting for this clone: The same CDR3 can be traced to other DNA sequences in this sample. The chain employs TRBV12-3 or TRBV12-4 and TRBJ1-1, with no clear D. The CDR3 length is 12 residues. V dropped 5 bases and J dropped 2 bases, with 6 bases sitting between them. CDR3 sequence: CASSRVNTEAFF. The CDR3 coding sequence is TGTGCCAGCAGTAGGGTAAACACTGAAGCTTTCTTT.

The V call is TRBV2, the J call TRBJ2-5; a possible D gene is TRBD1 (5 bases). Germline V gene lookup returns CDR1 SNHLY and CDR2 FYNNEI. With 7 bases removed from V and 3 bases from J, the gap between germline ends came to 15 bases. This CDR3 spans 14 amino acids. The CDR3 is CASTKGILKETQYF. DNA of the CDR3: TGTGCCAGCACGAAGGGGATCCTAAAAGAGACCCAGTACTTC.

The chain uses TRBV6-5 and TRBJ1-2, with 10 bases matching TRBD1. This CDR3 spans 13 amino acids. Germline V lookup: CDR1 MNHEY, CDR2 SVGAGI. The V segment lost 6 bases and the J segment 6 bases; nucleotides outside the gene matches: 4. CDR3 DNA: TGTGCCAGCAGAGGGACAGGGGCTGATGGCTACACCTTC. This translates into CASRGTGADGYTF.

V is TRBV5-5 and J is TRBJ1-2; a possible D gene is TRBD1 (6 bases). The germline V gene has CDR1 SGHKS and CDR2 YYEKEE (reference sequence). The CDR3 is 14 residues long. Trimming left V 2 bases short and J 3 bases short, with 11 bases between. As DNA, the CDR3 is TGTGCCAGCAGCTTCTCAGGGGACGACTATGGCTACACCTTC. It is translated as CASSFSGDDYGYTF.

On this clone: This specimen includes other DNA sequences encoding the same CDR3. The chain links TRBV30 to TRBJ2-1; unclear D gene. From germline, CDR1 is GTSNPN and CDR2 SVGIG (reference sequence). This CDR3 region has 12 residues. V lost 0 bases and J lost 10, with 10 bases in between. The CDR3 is CAWSVPPQEQFF. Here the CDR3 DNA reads TGTGCCTGGAGTGTACCCCCCCAAGAGCAGTTCTTC.

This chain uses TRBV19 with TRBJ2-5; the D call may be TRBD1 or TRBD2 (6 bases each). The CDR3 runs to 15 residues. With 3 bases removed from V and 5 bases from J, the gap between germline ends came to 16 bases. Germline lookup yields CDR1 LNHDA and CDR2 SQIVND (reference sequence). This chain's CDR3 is CASSMWGASRETQYF. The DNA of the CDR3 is TGTGCCAGTAGTATGTGGGGGGCGAGCAGGGAGACCCAGTACTTC.

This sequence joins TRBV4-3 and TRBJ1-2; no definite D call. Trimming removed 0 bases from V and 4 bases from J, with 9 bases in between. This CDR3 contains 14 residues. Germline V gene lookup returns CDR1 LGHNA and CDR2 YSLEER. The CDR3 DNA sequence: TGCGCCAGCAGCCAAGATCCCCGTGGCTATGGCTACACCTTC. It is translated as CASSQDPRGYGYTF.

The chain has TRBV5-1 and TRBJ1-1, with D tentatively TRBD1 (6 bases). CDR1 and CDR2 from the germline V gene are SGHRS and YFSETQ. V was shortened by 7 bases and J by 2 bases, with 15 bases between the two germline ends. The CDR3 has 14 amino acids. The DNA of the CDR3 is TGCGCCAGCTATACAGGGATGGATAACACTGAAGCTTTCTTT. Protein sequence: CASYTGMDNTEAFF. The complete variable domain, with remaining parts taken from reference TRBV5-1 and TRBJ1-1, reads KAGVTQTPRYLIKTRGQQVTLSCSPISGHRSVSWYQQTPGQGLQFLFEYFSETQRNKGNFPGRFSGRQFSNSRSEMNVSTLELGDSALYLCASYTGMDNTEAFFGQGTRLTVV.

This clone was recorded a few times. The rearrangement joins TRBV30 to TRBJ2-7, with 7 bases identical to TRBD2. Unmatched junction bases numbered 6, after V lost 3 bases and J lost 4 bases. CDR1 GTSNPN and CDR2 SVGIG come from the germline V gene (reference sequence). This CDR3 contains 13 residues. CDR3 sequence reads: CAWRPLAEYEQYF. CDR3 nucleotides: TGTGCCTGGAGACCCCTAGCGGAGTACGAGCAGTACTTC.

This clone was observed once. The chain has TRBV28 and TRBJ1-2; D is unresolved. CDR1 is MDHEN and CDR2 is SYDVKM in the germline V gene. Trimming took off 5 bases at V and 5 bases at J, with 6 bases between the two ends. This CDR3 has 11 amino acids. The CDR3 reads CASSLEYGYTF. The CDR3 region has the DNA TGTGCCAGCAGTCTAGAGTATGGCTACACCTTC.

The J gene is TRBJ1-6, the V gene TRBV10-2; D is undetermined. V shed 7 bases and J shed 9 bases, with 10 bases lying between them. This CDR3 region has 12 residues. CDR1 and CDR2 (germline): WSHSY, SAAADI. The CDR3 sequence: CASKDGSSPLHF. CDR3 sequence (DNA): TGCGCCAGCAAGGACGGGAGTTCACCCCTCCACTTT.

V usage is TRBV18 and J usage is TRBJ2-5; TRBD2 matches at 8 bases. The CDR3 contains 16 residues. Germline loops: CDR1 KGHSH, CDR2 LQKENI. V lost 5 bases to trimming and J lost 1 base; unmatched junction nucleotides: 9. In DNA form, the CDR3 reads TGTGCCAGCTCAGAGAGGACTAGCAGCATCCAAGAGACCCAGTACTTC. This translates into CASSERTSSIQETQYF.

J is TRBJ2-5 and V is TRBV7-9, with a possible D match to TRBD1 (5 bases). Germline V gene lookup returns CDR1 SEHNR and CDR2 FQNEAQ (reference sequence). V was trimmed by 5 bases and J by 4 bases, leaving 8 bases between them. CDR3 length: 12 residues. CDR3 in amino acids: CASSLRGETQYF. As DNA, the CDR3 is TGTGCCAGCAGCCTTAGGGGAGAGACCCAGTACTTC.